Shown below are 16 T cell receptor beta chains from a single sample sequenced in a study of breast tumors, draining lymph nodes, adjacent tissues (dated by TCRdb to 2016 to 2017). Library preparation was by multiplex PCR. Sequencing was carried out with an Illumina HiSeq 2000. The public reads were reprocessed in TCRdb via fastp at Q25 and MiXCR, keeping in-frame beta chains. Entries are consolidated by CDR3 protein sequence, retaining the most common genes and DNA. The sample profile shows over 150,000 distinct CDR3 sequences; about 32% of them were found once. 4% to 5.5% of the sample is held by the ten biggest clonotypes. The axillary draining lymph nodes of breast cancer patients were the source of the lymph node samples. The sequencing input was axillary lymph node tissue. The receptors were sampled from a female donor with breast cancer. Some clones in this sample may be carry-over from other donors' samples.

This clonotype has ten or more counts. The chain combines TRBV5-1 with TRBJ2-1, with 7 bases aligning to TRBD2. There are 15 residues in the CDR3. Trimming at V came to 0 bases and at J to 4 bases, leaving 4 bases not matched to a gene. Germline V gene lookup returns CDR1 SGHRS and CDR2 YFSETQ. CDR3 region: CASSLEVGGYNEQFF. Written as DNA, the CDR3 is TGCGCCAGCAGCTTGGAGGTGGGAGGGTACAATGAGCAGTTCTTC.

In this sample, this clonotype turned up many times. This rearrangement joins TRBV7-2 to TRBJ1-2, with D perhaps TRBD1 (5 bases). V gave up 5 bases and J gave up 2 bases, with 12 bases separating them. The CDR3 length is 14 residues. Germline CDR1 reads SGHTA; CDR2 reads FQGNSA. The CDR3 nucleotides read TGTGCCAGCAGCCTCCAGGGAAGGAACTATGGCTACACCTTC. Residues: CASSLQGRNYGYTF.

In its sample, this clonotype was seen many times. J is TRBJ2-3 and V is TRBV7-9; perhaps TRBD2 as D (6 bases). V lost 8 bases to trimming and J lost 0 bases, with 21 bases between them. CDR3 size: 17 residues. Per the germline V gene, CDR1 is SEHNR and CDR2 is FQNEAQ (reference sequence). The CDR3 protein is CASALPGGIVSTDTQYF. CDR3 nucleotides: TGTGCCAGCGCCTTACCCGGGGGTATTGTTAGCACAGATACGCAGTATTTT.

This clonotype is medium-sized within its sample. The chain combines TRBV10-2 with TRBJ2-5; TRBD2 agrees at 16 bases. After removal of 6 bases from V and 5 bases from J, the junction contained 6 bases not matched to a gene. Germline lookup yields CDR1 WSHSY and CDR2 SAAADI. This CDR3 is built from 16 residues. CDR3 loop: CASSGTSGRVRETQYF. CDR3 nucleotides: TGCGCCAGCAGCGGGACTAGCGGGAGGGTCCGGGAGACCCAGTACTTC.

The chain recombines TRBV4-1 with TRBJ2-5, with 12 bases matching TRBD2. V dropped 4 bases and J dropped 5; count of bases not matched to a gene: 23. This CDR3 comprises 21 residues. CDR1 MGHRA and CDR2 YSYEKL come from the germline V gene. CDR3 coding DNA: TGCGCCAGCAGCCCTTACCCAGGGGGGGCCGCGACTAGCGGGGGTCGGGAGACCCAGTACTTC. Its protein is CASSPYPGGAATSGGRETQYF.

In DNA, the CDR3 is TGTGCCAGCAGCTCGAGACTAGCGGGGGGCCAAGAGACCCAGTACTTC. Protein: CASSSRLAGGQETQYF. The V call is TRBV7-8, the J call TRBJ2-5; 13 bases are a match to TRBD2. Unmatched junction bases numbered 3, after V lost 4 bases and J lost 1 base. The germline V gene has CDR1 SGHVS and CDR2 FQNEAQ. CDR3 length equals 16 residues. The full variable domain, its missing parts supplied by reference TRBV7-8 and TRBJ2-5, is GAGVSQSPRYKVAKRGQDVALRCDPISGHVSLFWYQQALGQGPEFLTYFQNEAQLDKSGLPSDRFFAERPEGSVSTLKIQRTQQEDSAVYLCASSSRLAGGQETQYFGPGTRLLVL.

V usage is TRBV4-1 and J usage is TRBJ1-1, with 7 bases aligning to TRBD1. Per the germline V gene, CDR1 is MGHRA and CDR2 is YSYEKL. J gave up 2 bases and V 2 bases, and 5 bases lay outside the gene matches. The CDR3 covers 15 residues. The CDR3 bases are TGCGCCAGCAGCCAACGACAGGGTTCTAACACTGAAGCTTTCTTT. Translation: CASSQRQGSNTEAFF.

This clonotype was recorded at least ten times. The V and J genes are TRBV7-8 and TRBJ2-3, with 9 bases lining up with TRBD2. Germline V gene sequence: CDR1 SGHVS, CDR2 FQNEAQ. Trimming cost V 1 base and J 6 bases; bases outside gene matches: 11. The CDR3 is 17 amino acids. The CDR3 loop is CASSLGVGRGGPDTQYF. The CDR3, as DNA: TGTGCCAGCAGCTTAGGTGTGGGGCGGGGGGGCCCCGATACGCAGTATTTT.

On this clonotype: Since a much larger clone is just one base distant, this may be a read error. This chain uses TRBV6-6 with TRBJ1-2; D ambiguous. V gave up 8 bases and J gave up 4 bases, with 20 bases separating them. Looked up from germline, CDR1 is MNHNY and CDR2 is SVGAGI (reference sequence). This CDR3 spans 15 amino acids. CDR3 sequence reads: CASGHSPSQGYGYTF. In nucleotides, the CDR3 is TGTGCCAGCGGTCACTCCCCCAGTCAAGGCTATGGCTACACCTTC.

There are many counts of this clonotype. This may be a read error, as it is one base from a much larger clone. The chain links TRBV4-1 to TRBJ2-1; 11 nucleotides align to TRBD1. This CDR3 region has 14 residues. Per germline, CDR1 MGHRA and CDR2 YSYEKL. J gave up 4 bases and V 5 bases, and 1 base lay outside the gene matches. The CDR3 region is CASSGTGGYNEQFF. CDR3 coding DNA: TGCGCCAGCAGCGGGACAGGGGGGTACAATGAGCAGTTCTTC.

A few counts support this clonotype. The chain employs TRBV6-8 and TRBJ1-4, with D possibly being TRBD1 (5 bases). The V end was cut by 9 bases, the J end by 8 bases, with 16 bases between. Germline CDR1 is MNHGY and CDR2 is SAAAGT. The CDR3 is made up of 13 amino acids. The CDR3 is CARCGGGGEKLFF. CDR3 sequence (DNA): TGTGCCAGGTGTGGGGGTGGAGGAGAAAAACTGTTTTTT.

For this clonotype: A read error may account for a junction end that differs from germline. The rearrangement joins TRBV20-1 to TRBJ1-6; D call uncertain. Germline assignment: CDR1 DFQATT and CDR2 SNEGSKA (reference sequence). The CDR3 extends over 10 amino acids. The DNA for the CDR3 is TGCAGTGCTAGAGATTCACCCCTCCACTTC. It translates to CSARDSPLHF.

This clonotype has just a few counts. The chain uses TRBV20-1 and TRBJ1-1, with unresolved D. CDR3 length: 11 residues. The V and J ends lost 4 bases and 6 bases respectively, with 9 bases between them. Looked up from germline, CDR1 is DFQATT and CDR2 is SNEGSKA (reference sequence). The CDR3 DNA reads as TGCAGTGCTATGGTGGAACCTGAAGCTTTCTTT. Its protein is CSAMVEPEAFF.

This clonotype occurred many times. The rearrangement uses TRBV4-2 and TRBJ2-7; TRBD1 matches 10 bases. CDR1 and CDR2 from the germline V gene are LGHNA and YNFKEQ. The CDR3 totals 15 residues. J was trimmed by 6 bases and V by 0 bases; bases with no gene match: 5. This chain's CDR3 is CASSQEGTGVFEQYF. The CDR3, as DNA: TGTGCCAGCAGCCAAGAGGGGACAGGGGTGTTCGAGCAGTACTTC.

This clonotype was found many times. This chain connects TRBV20-1 to TRBJ2-1; 11 bases fit TRBD2. CDR1 and CDR2 (germline): DFQATT, SNEGSKA (reference sequence). Trimming cost V 2 bases and J 6 bases; bases outside gene matches: 18. This CDR3 comprises 19 residues. The CDR3 DNA reads as TGCAGTGCTAGATCGGACGGACTCACTAGCGGGAGTTTCTTCAATGAGCAGTTCTTC. Amino acids: CSARSDGLTSGSFFNEQFF.

This clonotype was counted at least ten times. The chain employs TRBV7-9 and TRBJ2-7; D remains unclear. Germline CDR1 reads SEHNR; CDR2 reads FQNEAQ (reference sequence). The V and J ends lost 5 bases and 6 bases respectively, with 8 bases between them. This CDR3 contains 11 residues. The CDR3 loop is CASSVTGEQYF. In DNA, the CDR3 is TGTGCCAGCAGCGTCACGGGCGAGCAGTACTTC.